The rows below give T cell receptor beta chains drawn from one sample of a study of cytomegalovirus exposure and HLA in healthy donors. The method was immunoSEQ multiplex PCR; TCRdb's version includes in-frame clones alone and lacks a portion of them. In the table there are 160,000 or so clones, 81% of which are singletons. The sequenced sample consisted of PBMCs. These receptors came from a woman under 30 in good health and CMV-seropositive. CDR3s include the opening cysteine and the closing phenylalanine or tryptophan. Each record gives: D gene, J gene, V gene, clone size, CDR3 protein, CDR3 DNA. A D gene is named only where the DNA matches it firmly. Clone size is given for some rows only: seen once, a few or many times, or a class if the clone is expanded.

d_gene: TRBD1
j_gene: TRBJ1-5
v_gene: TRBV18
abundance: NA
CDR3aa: CASSPGQQGNPPPYQPQHF
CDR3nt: TGTGCCAGCTCACCGGGTCAACAGGGGAACCCTCCCCCCTATCAGCCCCAGCATTTT

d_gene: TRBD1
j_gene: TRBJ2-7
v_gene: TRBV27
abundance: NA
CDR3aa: CASSSTDRAELYEQYF
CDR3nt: TGTGCCAGCAGTAGTACGGACAGGGCGGAACTCTACGAGCAGTACTTC

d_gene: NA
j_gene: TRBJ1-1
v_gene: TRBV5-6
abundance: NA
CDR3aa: CASSPNGAGGTEAFF
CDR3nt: TGTGCCAGCAGCCCGAATGGGGCCGGGGGCACTGAAGCTTTCTTT

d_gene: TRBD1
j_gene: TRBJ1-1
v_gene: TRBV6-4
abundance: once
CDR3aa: CASSGQGEAFF
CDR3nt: TGTGCCAGCAGTGGACAGGGCGAAGCTTTCTTT

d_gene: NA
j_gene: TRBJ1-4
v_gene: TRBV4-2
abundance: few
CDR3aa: CASSQDLEPTNEKLFF
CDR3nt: TGTGCCAGCAGCCAAGATCTAGAACCAACTAATGAAAAACTGTTTTTT

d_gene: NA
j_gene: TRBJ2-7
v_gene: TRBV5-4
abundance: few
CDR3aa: CASSLELSGASYEQYF
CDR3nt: TGTGCCAGCAGCTTGGAGCTCTCAGGGGCAAGCTACGAGCAGTACTTC

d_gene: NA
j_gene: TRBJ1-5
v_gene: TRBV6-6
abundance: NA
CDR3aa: CASTRGLDNQPQHF
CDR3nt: TGTGCCAGCACTCGGGGATTAGACAATCAGCCCCAGCATTTT

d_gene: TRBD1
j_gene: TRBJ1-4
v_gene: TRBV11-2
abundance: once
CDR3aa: CASRVRQGPNEKLFF
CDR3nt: TGTGCCAGCAGGGTTCGACAGGGCCCTAATGAAAAACTGTTTTTT

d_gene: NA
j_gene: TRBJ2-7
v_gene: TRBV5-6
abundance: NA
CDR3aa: CASGRTFTYEQYF
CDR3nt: TGTGCCAGCGGCAGGACTTTTACCTACGAGCAGTACTTC

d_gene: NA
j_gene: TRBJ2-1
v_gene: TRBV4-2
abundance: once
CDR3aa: CASSLSQISSSFF
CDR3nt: TGTGCCAGCAGCCTCTCCCAGATCTCCTCCTCCTTCTTC

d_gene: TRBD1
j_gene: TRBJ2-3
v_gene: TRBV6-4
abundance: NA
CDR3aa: CASSEKPGQHTDTQYF
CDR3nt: TGTGCCAGCAGTGAAAAACCGGGACAGCACACAGATACGCAGTATTTT

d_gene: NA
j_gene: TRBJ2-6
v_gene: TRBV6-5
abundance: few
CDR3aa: CASSYIKISGANVLTF
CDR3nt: TGTGCCAGCAGTTACATCAAAATCTCTGGGGCCAACGTCCTGACTTTC

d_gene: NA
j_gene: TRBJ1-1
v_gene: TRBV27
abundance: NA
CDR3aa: CASSLGPRNTEAFF
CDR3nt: TGTGCCAGCAGTCTGGGGCCCCGGAACACTGAAGCTTTCTTT

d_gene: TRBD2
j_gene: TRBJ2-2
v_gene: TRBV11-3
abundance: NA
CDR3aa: CASSSQAGGVAGELFF
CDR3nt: TGTGCCAGCAGCTCCCAAGCGGGGGGTGTAGCCGGGGAGCTGTTTTTT

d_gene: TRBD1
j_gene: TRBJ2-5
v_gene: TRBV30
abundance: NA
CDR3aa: CAWSSGGRETQYF
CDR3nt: TGTGCCTGGAGTTCAGGGGGCAGGGAGACCCAGTACTTC

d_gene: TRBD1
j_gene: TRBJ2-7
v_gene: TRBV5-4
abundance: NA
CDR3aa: CASSPTGAYEQYF
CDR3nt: TGTGCCAGCAGTCCCACAGGGGCCTACGAGCAGTACTTC

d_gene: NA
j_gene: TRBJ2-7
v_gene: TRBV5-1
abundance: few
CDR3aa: CASSLGATGGTYEQYF
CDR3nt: TGCGCCAGCAGCTTGGGTGCGACAGGTGGGACCTACGAGCAGTACTTC

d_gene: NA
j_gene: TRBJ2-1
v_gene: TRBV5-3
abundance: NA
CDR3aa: CARTRLFGSPYNEQFF
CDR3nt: TGTGCCAGAACGAGACTTTTTGGTAGTCCCTACAATGAGCAGTTCTTC

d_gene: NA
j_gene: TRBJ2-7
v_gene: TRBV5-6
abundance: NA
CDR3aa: CASSPRGSYEQYF
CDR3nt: TGTGCCAGCAGCCCCCGGGGCTCCTACGAGCAGTACTTC

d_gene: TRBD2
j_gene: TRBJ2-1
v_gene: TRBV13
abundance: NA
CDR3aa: CASLAGGLNEQFF
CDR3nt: TGTGCCAGCTTGGCGGGGGGGTTGAATGAGCAGTTCTTC

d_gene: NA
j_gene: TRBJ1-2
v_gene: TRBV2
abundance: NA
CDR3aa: CASRISGYGYTF
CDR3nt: TGTGCCAGCAGGATCTCAGGATATGGCTACACCTTC

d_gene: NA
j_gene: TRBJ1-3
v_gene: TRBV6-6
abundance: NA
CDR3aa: CASSNRESGNTIYF
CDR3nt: TGTGCCAGCAGCAACCGGGAGAGTGGAAACACCATATATTTT

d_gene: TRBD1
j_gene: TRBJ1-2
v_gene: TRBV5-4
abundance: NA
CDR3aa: CASSPRQGAGYGYTF
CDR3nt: TGTGCCAGCAGCCCGAGACAGGGAGCGGGCTATGGCTACACCTTC

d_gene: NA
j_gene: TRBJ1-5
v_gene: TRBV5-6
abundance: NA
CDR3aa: CASSLALGADQPQHF
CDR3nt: TGTGCCAGCAGCTTGGCTTTGGGGGCGGATCAGCCCCAGCATTTT

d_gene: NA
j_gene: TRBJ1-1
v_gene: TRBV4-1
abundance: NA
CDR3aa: CASSQDWGRYTEAFF
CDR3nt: TGCGCCAGCAGCCAAGACTGGGGGAGGTACACTGAAGCTTTCTTT

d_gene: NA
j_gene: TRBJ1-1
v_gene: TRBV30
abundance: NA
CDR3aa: CAWDRDNTEAFF
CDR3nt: TGTGCCTGGGATAGAGATAACACTGAAGCTTTCTTT

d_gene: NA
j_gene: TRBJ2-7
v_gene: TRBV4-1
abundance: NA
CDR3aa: CASSFTGTSSYEQYF
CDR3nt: TGCGCCAGCAGCTTTACAGGGACCAGCTCCTACGAGCAGTACTTC

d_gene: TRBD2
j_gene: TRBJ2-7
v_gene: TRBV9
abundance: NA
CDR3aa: CASSVDSSGGVQYF
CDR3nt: TGTGCCAGCAGCGTAGATTCCAGCGGGGGAGTGCAGTACTTC